A single sample is the source of the 18 T cell receptor beta chains below, sequenced in a study of cytomegalovirus exposure and HLA in healthy donors. Amplification used 60 Vbeta primers and 13 Jbeta primers. The method was immunoSEQ multiplex PCR; TCRdb's version includes in-frame clones alone and lacks a portion of them. Among 30,000 to 40,000 clones listed, 90% to 95% were seen once. Sequencing used PBMCs. All receptors come from a young woman in good health and CMV-seronegative.

The chain combines TRBV5-1 with TRBJ1-1, with 7 positions matching TRBD1. CDR3 length: 14 amino acids. J lost 3 bases, V lost 4 bases, and 6 bases had no gene match. From germline, CDR1 is SGHRS and CDR2 YFSETQ. The CDR3 loop is CASSRQQGDTEAFF. The CDR3 bases are TGCGCCAGCAGCCGCCAGCAGGGGGACACTGAAGCTTTCTTT. Together with reference TRBV5-1 and TRBJ1-1, the CDR3 gives the full variable domain: KAGVTQTPRYLIKTRGQQVTLSCSPISGHRSVSWYQQTPGQGLQFLFEYFSETQRNKGNFPGRFSGRQFSNSRSEMNVSTLELGDSALYLCASSRQQGDTEAFFGQGTRLTVV.

This chain links TRBV4-2 with TRBJ2-5; 7 bases agree with TRBD2. This CDR3 is built from 15 residues. Germline values: CDR1 LGHNA, CDR2 YNFKEQ. The V segment lost 6 bases and the J segment 2 bases; nucleotides outside the gene matches: 9. The CDR3 sequence is CASSQLSSGQETQYF. The CDR3 bases are TGTGCCAGCAGTCAACTATCTAGCGGACAAGAGACCCAGTACTTC.

The V call is TRBV5-6, the J call TRBJ2-2; D may be TRBD1 (6 bases). Germline assignment: CDR1 SGHDT and CDR2 YYEEEE. V was pared by 5 bases and J by 1 base, with 18 bases between. The CDR3 sequence is 17 residues long. CDR3 loop: CASRGATGSENTGELFF. The CDR3 DNA is TGTGCCAGCAGGGGTGCTACAGGGAGTGAGAACACCGGGGAGCTGTTTTTT.

This chain connects TRBV7-9 to TRBJ1-2; TRBD1 might be the D (5 bases). This CDR3 spans 15 amino acids. CDR1 SEHNR and CDR2 FQNEAQ come from the germline V gene (reference sequence). V lost 0 bases and J 4 bases, leaving 12 bases between the germline ends. In nucleotides, the CDR3 is TGTGCCAGCAGCTTAGCGAACAGGCCGGGCTATGGCTACACCTTC. It yields the protein CASSLANRPGYGYTF.

The rearrangement joins TRBV11-2 to TRBJ1-2; TRBD1 matches 7 bases. Germline V CDR1 and CDR2: SGHAT, FQNNGV. CDR3 size: 16 residues. Unmatched junction bases numbered 10, after V lost 3 bases and J lost 3 bases. The CDR3 loop reads CASSLNLRGVDYGYTF. DNA of the CDR3: TGTGCCAGCAGCTTGAACCTCAGGGGGGTAGACTATGGCTACACCTTC.

This chain uses TRBV4-3 with TRBJ2-3; a weak D match, TRBD2 (7 bases). The CDR3 runs to 19 residues. V was clipped by 4 bases and J by 4 bases, with 27 bases between them. CDR1 is LGHNA, CDR2 YSLEER, per germline. This CDR3 reads CASSPVAGTNRRGPDTQYF. The CDR3 nucleotides are TGCGCCAGCAGCCCGGTTGCCGGGACTAACCGCAGGGGCCCAGATACGCAGTATTTT.

Details on this clone: At one end, the junction sequence differs from germline, possibly due to a read error. The CDR3 sequence: CASTEGGRYSPLHF. The CDR3 DNA reads TGTGCCAGCACTGAGGGGGGTCGTTATTCGCCCCTCCACTTT. The gene calls are TRBV6-1 and TRBJ1-6; D might be TRBD1 (6 bases). The V gene's germline CDR1 is MNHNS and CDR2 SASEGT. The CDR3 length is 14 residues.

The chain recombines TRBV28 with TRBJ2-5, with TRBD1 identical over 9 bases. The trim removed 5 bases at V and 3 bases at J, leaving 7 bases unmatched. Germline V CDR1 and CDR2: MDHEN, SYDVKM. This CDR3 region has 15 residues. The CDR3 DNA follows: TGTGCCAGCAGTCAGGGACAGGGCCGTGAAGAGACCCAGTACTTC. Protein product: CASSQGQGREETQYF.

This clone was observed once. V usage is TRBV29-1 and J usage is TRBJ2-5; TRBD2 aligns across 7 bases. The V and J ends lost 2 bases and 7 bases, in that order; junction bases with no gene match: 4. CDR1 is SQVTM, CDR2 ANQGSEA, per germline. This CDR3 contains 12 residues. CDR3 sequence (DNA): TGCAGCGTTGAAACCCGGGAGGTGACCCAGTACTTC. The encoded protein is CSVETREVTQYF.

The genes are TRBV6-5 and TRBJ1-1; 10 bases align to TRBD1. The CDR3 extends over 14 amino acids. CDR1 and CDR2 from the germline V gene are MNHEY and SVGAGI. J gave up 6 bases and V 6 bases, and 7 bases lay outside the gene matches. This CDR3 reads CASRSRDRGPEAFF. CDR3 nucleotide sequence: TGTGCCAGCAGATCCCGGGACAGGGGTCCTGAAGCTTTCTTT.

This clone was found once. In DNA form, the CDR3 reads TGTGCCAGTAGTAACGGCGGTGTAAACGAGCAGTACTTC. Amino acid sequence: CASSNGGVNEQYF. This chain joins TRBV19 and TRBJ2-7; D gene ambiguous. Germline CDR1 and CDR2: LNHDA and SQIVND (reference sequence). Trimming shortened V by 4 bases and J by 5 bases, and 12 bases separated the two germline ends. The CDR3 length is 13 residues.

This sequence joins TRBV2 and TRBJ2-1; D might be TRBD1 (5 bases). The V end was cut by 7 bases, the J end by 8 bases, with 12 bases between. The V gene's germline CDR1 is SNHLY and CDR2 FYNNEI. The CDR3 is made up of 12 amino acids. CDR3 in amino acids: CASKATGYEQFF. The CDR3, as DNA: TGTGCCAGCAAAGCTACAGGATATGAGCAGTTCTTC.

A remark on this clone: Compared with germline, one end of the junction differs, possibly owing to a read error. The V and J genes are TRBV29-1 and TRBJ2-7; no clear D gene. The CDR3 is 11 amino acids. CDR1 is SQVTM, CDR2 ANQGSEA, per germline. The CDR3 coding sequence is TGCAGCGTCGAAGGCAGCTACGAGCAGTACTTC. Translated: CSVEGSYEQYF.

In this sample, this clone turned up a few times. V and J are TRBV7-6 and TRBJ2-3; 7 bases map to TRBD2. The V gene's germline CDR1 is SGHVS and CDR2 FNYEAQ. This CDR3 region has 16 residues. V was clipped by 1 base and J by 0 bases; unmatched bases: 4. The CDR3 DNA is TGTGCCAGCAGCTTAGTGGCGGGAGCCAGCACAGATACGCAGTATTTT. This codes for CASSLVAGASTDTQYF.

This rearrangement joins TRBV2 to TRBJ2-3; the D gene is possibly TRBD2 (5 bases). The CDR3 is 13 residues long. Germline lookup yields CDR1 SNHLY and CDR2 FYNNEI. V lost 8 bases and J lost 5, with 14 bases in between. The CDR3 loop is CASGRQDLDTQYF. CDR3 coding DNA: TGTGCCAGCGGGCGGCAGGACTTAGATACGCAGTATTTT.

The rearrangement links TRBV7-9 to TRBJ1-4; 8 bases map to TRBD1. CDR3 length equals 15 residues. V gave up 5 bases and J gave up 8 bases; unmatched junction bases: 10. Per germline, CDR1 SEHNR and CDR2 FQNEAQ (reference sequence). The CDR3 loop reads CASSQDREQKEKLFF. Here the CDR3 DNA reads TGTGCCAGCAGCCAGGACAGGGAACAAAAGGAAAAACTGTTTTTT.

This clone was seen once. The CDR3 is CAQKGGRGDTGELFF. CDR3 sequence (DNA): TGTGCCCAAAAAGGTGGCAGGGGTGACACCGGGGAGCTGTTTTTT. V usage is TRBV30 and J usage is TRBJ2-2; D is possibly TRBD1 (6 bases). The V gene lost 8 bases and the J gene lost 3 bases, with 19 bases spanning the gap. The germline CDR1 and CDR2 sequences are GTSNPN and SVGIG (reference sequence). The CDR3 totals 15 residues.

The rearrangement uses TRBV7-8 and TRBJ1-4, with 9 positions matching TRBD1. The CDR3 is 16 residues long. CDR1 and CDR2 (germline): SGHVS, FQNEAQ. Trimming cost V 0 bases and J 6 bases; bases outside gene matches: 5. The CDR3 reads CASSLAHRGQDEKLFF. The CDR3 bases are TGTGCCAGCAGCTTAGCACACAGGGGGCAAGATGAAAAACTGTTTTTT.